Presented here are 5 T cell receptor beta chains from one specimen sequenced in a study of blood T cell repertoires in COVID-19. This table comes from immunoSEQ multiplex PCR, and its TCRdb copy is limited to in-frame clones, with some not included. This table holds over 110,000 clones, roughly 84% found once. The sample comprised peripheral blood. These receptors were taken from a man between 60 and 75 years old with active or convalescent COVID-19.

The chain couples TRBV3-1 (or the pseudogene TRBV3-2) to TRBJ1-2; 8 bases agree with TRBD1. Germline V CDR1 and CDR2: LGHDT, YNNKEL (reference sequence). The CDR3 has 16 amino acids. V was clipped by 2 bases and J by 2 bases; unmatched bases: 7. The CDR3 DNA reads TGTGCCAGCAGCCAAAGCGCGGGACAGGCAAACTATGGCTACACCTTC. Its protein is CASSQSAGQANYGYTF.

In its sample, this clone was seen a few times. The chain combines TRBV19 with TRBJ1-5; TRBD1 matches at 7 bases. This CDR3 spans 15 amino acids. V trimming: 7 bases; J trimming: 4 bases; junction bases outside the gene matches: 10. CDR1 LNHDA and CDR2 SQIVND come from the germline V gene (reference sequence). CDR3 protein: CASTNRDRGNQPQHF. CDR3 nucleotide sequence: TGTGCCAGTACTAATAGGGACAGAGGAAATCAGCCCCAGCATTTT.

V gene TRBV18 combines with J gene TRBJ2-7; maybe TRBD1 (6 bases). Trimming stripped 2 bases from V and 5 bases from J, with 10 bases between. CDR1 is KGHSH and CDR2 is LQKENI in the germline V gene. The CDR3 totals 13 residues. The CDR3 region is CASSPVRDNEQYF. The CDR3, as DNA: TGTGCCAGCTCACCAGTCCGGGACAACGAGCAGTACTTC. Complete variable domain (other parts from reference TRBV18 and TRBJ2-7): NAGVMQNPRHLVRRRGQEARLRCSPMKGHSHVYWYRQLPEEGLKFMVYLQKENIIDESGMPKERFSAEFPKEGPSILRIQQVVRGDSAAYFCASSPVRDNEQYFGPGTRLTVT.

This clone was observed a few times. This chain joins TRBV11-3 and TRBJ2-3; 12 bases are a match to TRBD2. The trim removed 4 bases at V and 4 bases at J, leaving 3 bases unmatched. Germline assignment: CDR1 SGHNT and CDR2 YENEEA. The CDR3 length is 15 residues. CDR3 DNA: TGTGCCAGCAGCTCCGGACTAGCGGGATCAGATACGCAGTATTTT. It codes for CASSSGLAGSDTQYF.

This clone was observed a handful of times. This chain links TRBV6-2 or TRBV6-3 with TRBJ2-1, with 7 bases identical to TRBD2. Trimming at V came to 0 bases and at J to 3 bases, leaving 8 bases not matched to a gene. The CDR3 consists of 17 residues. Looked up from germline, CDR1 is MNHEY and CDR2 is SVGEGT. The chain's CDR3 is CASSYSGGSGVYNEQFF. The CDR3 nucleotides read TGTGCCAGCAGTTACTCAGGCGGGAGTGGGGTCTACAATGAGCAGTTCTTC.